The rows below give T cell receptor beta chains drawn from one sample of a study of T cell responses to AZD1222 COVID-19 vaccine. Using immunoSEQ multiplex PCR, the repertoire was profiled, and TCRdb retains in-frame clones only, with some absent. There are around 120,000 clones in the sample; 70% to 90% occur only once, and about 1.5% lies in the top ten. The sequencing here drew on peripheral blood, taken on day 0 of AZD1222 vaccination. The source is an adult in good health. CDR3s include the opening cysteine and the closing phenylalanine or tryptophan. Fields, in order: V gene, D gene, clone size, J gene, CDR3 DNA, CDR3 protein. The D gene is left open where the match is weak. Size is omitted from some rows. Given values are once, few, many or a class for expanded clones.

v_call: TRBV5-1; d_call: -; clone_size: -; j_call: TRBJ1-2; cdr3_nt: TGCGCCAGCAGTCCATCTAACAGACCCTATGGCTACACCTTC; cdr3_aa: CASSPSNRPYGYTF
v_call: TRBV9; d_call: -; clone_size: -; j_call: TRBJ2-2; cdr3_nt: TGTGCCAGCAGCGTCGAGGCGTACACCGGGGAGCTGTTTTTT; cdr3_aa: CASSVEAYTGELFF
v_call: TRBV6-6; d_call: -; clone_size: -; j_call: TRBJ1-2; cdr3_nt: TGTGCCAGCAGTTACGAAGGGTTACACTATGGCTACACCTTC; cdr3_aa: CASSYEGLHYGYTF
v_call: TRBV18; d_call: -; clone_size: -; j_call: TRBJ2-6; cdr3_nt: TGTGCCAGCTCTCTCACTATCCCTCCGGCGTCCGGGGCCAACGTCCTGACTTTC; cdr3_aa: CASSLTIPPASGANVLTF
v_call: TRBV7-2; d_call: TRBD1; clone_size: -; j_call: TRBJ1-1; cdr3_nt: TGTGCCAGCAGCTCTCAAACGGACAGGGACTCTTTCTTT; cdr3_aa: CASSSQTDRDSFF
v_call: TRBV6-1; d_call: -; clone_size: -; j_call: TRBJ1-4; cdr3_nt: TGTGCCAGCAGTGAAGGTGGGGATCTGAATGAAAAACTGTTTTTT; cdr3_aa: CASSEGGDLNEKLFF
v_call: TRBV24-1; d_call: -; clone_size: -; j_call: TRBJ1-5; cdr3_nt: TGTGCCACCAGTGATTCGGGGGGGGGTTTCAATCAGCCCCAGCATTTT; cdr3_aa: CATSDSGGGFNQPQHF
v_call: TRBV4-1; d_call: TRBD2; clone_size: once; j_call: TRBJ2-4; cdr3_nt: TGCGCCAGCAGCCAAGATCAGCGGGGGCGCTGGAACATTCAGTACTTC; cdr3_aa: CASSQDQRGRWNIQYF
v_call: TRBV5-1; d_call: TRBD1; clone_size: -; j_call: TRBJ2-7; cdr3_nt: TGCGCCAGCAGCACTGACAGGGCCTACGAGCAGTACTTC; cdr3_aa: CASSTDRAYEQYF
v_call: TRBV5-4; d_call: -; clone_size: -; j_call: TRBJ1-1; cdr3_nt: TGTGCCAGCAGCTCCCGCGGGTTTGGGGGAGTGAACACTGAAGCTTTCTTT; cdr3_aa: CASSSRGFGGVNTEAFF
v_call: TRBV11-2; d_call: -; clone_size: few; j_call: TRBJ1-1; cdr3_nt: TGTGCCAGCAGCTTAGGAGGCTTCGGGGCAAACACTGAAGCTTTCTTT; cdr3_aa: CASSLGGFGANTEAFF
v_call: TRBV7-2; d_call: TRBD1; clone_size: -; j_call: TRBJ2-1; cdr3_nt: TGTGCCAGCAGCCGGGACAGCGGAGCTTACAATGAGCAGTTCTTC; cdr3_aa: CASSRDSGAYNEQFF
v_call: TRBV14; d_call: -; clone_size: -; j_call: TRBJ1-5; cdr3_nt: TGTGCCAGCAGCGGGTTCGAGGGGGTGGTTCAGCCCCAGCATTTT; cdr3_aa: CASSGFEGVVQPQHF
v_call: TRBV9; d_call: -; clone_size: -; j_call: TRBJ2-5; cdr3_nt: TGTGCCAGCAGCGGCTCAACGGGGGAGACCCAGTACTTC; cdr3_aa: CASSGSTGETQYF
v_call: TRBV11-2; d_call: -; clone_size: few; j_call: TRBJ2-1; cdr3_nt: TGTGCCAGCAGCCTTTTAGGGAATGAGCAGTTCTTC; cdr3_aa: CASSLLGNEQFF
v_call: TRBV7-3; d_call: -; clone_size: -; j_call: TRBJ1-1; cdr3_nt: TGTGCCAGCAGCCGTCAGACAAGGAACACTGAAGCTTTCTTT; cdr3_aa: CASSRQTRNTEAFF
v_call: TRBV18; d_call: -; clone_size: once; j_call: TRBJ2-1; cdr3_nt: TGTGCCAGCTCCCAACAACGGAGTCCCTACAATGAGCAGTTCTTC; cdr3_aa: CASSQQRSPYNEQFF
v_call: TRBV29-1; d_call: -; clone_size: few; j_call: TRBJ1-5; cdr3_nt: TGCAGCGTTGGGGAAGGGGGGAATCAGCCCCAGCATTTT; cdr3_aa: CSVGEGGNQPQHF
v_call: TRBV5-5; d_call: TRBD1; clone_size: -; j_call: TRBJ1-2; cdr3_nt: TGTGCCAGCAGTCACGACAGGGACGGTTATGGCTACACCTTC; cdr3_aa: CASSHDRDGYGYTF
v_call: TRBV2; d_call: -; clone_size: once; j_call: TRBJ2-2; cdr3_nt: TGTGCCAGCTATTGGCCGGACCGCGCGAACACCGGGGAGCTGTTTTTT; cdr3_aa: CASYWPDRANTGELFF
v_call: TRBV24-1; d_call: -; clone_size: -; j_call: TRBJ1-4; cdr3_nt: TGTGCCACCAGTGGTGGGGGGGCAACTAATGAAAAACTGTTTTTT; cdr3_aa: CATSGGGATNEKLFF
v_call: TRBV5-1; d_call: -; clone_size: once; j_call: TRBJ2-5; cdr3_nt: TGCGCCAGCAGCTTGGGTTGGGTGGCTATAGGGACCCAGTACTTC; cdr3_aa: CASSLGWVAIGTQYF
v_call: TRBV10-3; d_call: -; clone_size: -; j_call: TRBJ1-2; cdr3_nt: TGTGCCATCAGTGAGATCTTGGGCGACTATGGCTACACCTTC; cdr3_aa: CAISEILGDYGYTF
v_call: TRBV5-4; d_call: TRBD1; clone_size: -; j_call: TRBJ1-2; cdr3_nt: TGTGCCAGCAGCCCGACAGGGCGCCTAGGCTACACCTTC; cdr3_aa: CASSPTGRLGYTF
v_call: TRBV6-2/TRBV6-3; d_call: -; clone_size: -; j_call: TRBJ2-7; cdr3_nt: TGTGCCAGCAGTCGGGTCTACGAGCAGTACTTC; cdr3_aa: CASSRVYEQYF
v_call: TRBV30; d_call: -; clone_size: -; j_call: TRBJ1-5; cdr3_nt: TGTGCCTGGAGTCGACCCAATCAGCCCCAGCATTTT; cdr3_aa: CAWSRPNQPQHF
v_call: TRBV7-6; d_call: -; clone_size: -; j_call: TRBJ1-3; cdr3_nt: TGTGCCAGCAGCGCGGTCGGAGCCTCCTCTGGAAACACCATATATTTT; cdr3_aa: CASSAVGASSGNTIYF
v_call: TRBV27; d_call: TRBD1; clone_size: -; j_call: TRBJ1-6; cdr3_nt: TGTGCCAGCAGTTCGCCCCTCCGGGACAGGGCTTCCTATAATTCACCCCTCCACTTT; cdr3_aa: CASSSPLRDRASYNSPLHF
v_call: TRBV7-8; d_call: TRBD1; clone_size: -; j_call: TRBJ1-5; cdr3_nt: TGTGCCAGCAGACCTGACAGGGGGAACAGTCAGCCCCAGCATTTT; cdr3_aa: CASRPDRGNSQPQHF
v_call: TRBV4-3; d_call: -; clone_size: -; j_call: TRBJ1-1; cdr3_nt: TGCGCCAGCAGTCTGGGACCGACGGACACTGAAGCTTTCTTT; cdr3_aa: CASSLGPTDTEAFF
v_call: TRBV3-1/TRBV3-2; d_call: TRBD1; clone_size: few; j_call: TRBJ2-5; cdr3_nt: TGTGCCAGCAGACAGACAGGGGATGAGACCCAGTACTTC; cdr3_aa: CASRQTGDETQYF
v_call: TRBV5-1; d_call: TRBD2; clone_size: -; j_call: TRBJ2-5; cdr3_nt: TGCGCCAGCAGCTTGGCACTAGCGGGGGCAGAGACCCAGTACTTC; cdr3_aa: CASSLALAGAETQYF
v_call: TRBV5-1; d_call: TRBD2; clone_size: -; j_call: TRBJ2-3; cdr3_nt: TGCGCCAGCAGCTTGGGTCCTAGCGGGGGTGGAACAGATACGCAGTATTTT; cdr3_aa: CASSLGPSGGGTDTQYF
v_call: TRBV5-1; d_call: -; clone_size: -; j_call: TRBJ2-2; cdr3_nt: TGCGCCAGCAGCTTGTACGGAGCCAACACCGGGGAGCTGTTTTTT; cdr3_aa: CASSLYGANTGELFF
v_call: TRBV7-8; d_call: -; clone_size: few; j_call: TRBJ1-4; cdr3_nt: TGTGCCAGCAGCTTAGCGCCAGAAAAACTGTTTTTT; cdr3_aa: CASSLAPEKLFF
v_call: TRBV18; d_call: -; clone_size: -; j_call: TRBJ2-5; cdr3_nt: TGTGCCAGCTCACGAACAGTCCAAGAGACCCAGTACTTC; cdr3_aa: CASSRTVQETQYF
v_call: TRBV29-1; d_call: -; clone_size: -; j_call: TRBJ2-3; cdr3_nt: TGCAGCGTGCGGTCTAGCTCGGCAGATACGCAGTATTTT; cdr3_aa: CSVRSSSADTQYF
v_call: TRBV5-1; d_call: TRBD1; clone_size: once; j_call: TRBJ2-5; cdr3_nt: TGCGCCAGCAGCCAGACAGGGCCAGAGACCCAGTACTTC; cdr3_aa: CASSQTGPETQYF
v_call: TRBV6-5; d_call: -; clone_size: -; j_call: TRBJ1-2; cdr3_nt: TGTGCCAGCAGTTACTCGATGGCATCGGGTGCAGGCTACACCTTC; cdr3_aa: CASSYSMASGAGYTF
v_call: TRBV7-9; d_call: -; clone_size: -; j_call: TRBJ1-4; cdr3_nt: TGTGCCAGCAGCTTAGTACAAGGAAATAATGAAAAACTGTTTTTT; cdr3_aa: CASSLVQGNNEKLFF
v_call: TRBV9; d_call: TRBD1; clone_size: -; j_call: TRBJ1-4; cdr3_nt: TGTGCCAGCAGCCCACGACAGGGGGCCGTAGAAAAACTGTTTTTT; cdr3_aa: CASSPRQGAVEKLFF
v_call: TRBV18; d_call: TRBD1; clone_size: -; j_call: TRBJ2-3; cdr3_nt: TGTGCCAGCTCCCTCCAGGGGGTAGATACGCAGTATTTT; cdr3_aa: CASSLQGVDTQYF
v_call: TRBV27; d_call: -; clone_size: -; j_call: TRBJ1-1; cdr3_nt: TGTGCCAGCAGTTTATCGAAGGGGGTGAACACTGAAGCTTTCTTT; cdr3_aa: CASSLSKGVNTEAFF
v_call: TRBV7-9; d_call: TRBD1; clone_size: -; j_call: TRBJ1-2; cdr3_nt: TGTGCCAGCAGCGCGCATAGGGGGGACAGTAACTATGGCTACACCTTC; cdr3_aa: CASSAHRGDSNYGYTF
v_call: TRBV18; d_call: TRBD1; clone_size: -; j_call: TRBJ2-3; cdr3_nt: TGTGCCAGCTCACCGCCGGACAGGGGTTTGGCGGGAGATACGCAGTATTTT; cdr3_aa: CASSPPDRGLAGDTQYF